The 10 T cell receptor beta chains below were found in one sample sequenced in a study of cytomegalovirus exposure and HLA in healthy donors. The PCR used 60 Vbeta and 13 Jbeta primers. Assay used: immunoSEQ multiplex PCR; TCRdb lists only in-frame clones, some missing. The data show fewer than 250,000 clones, about 89% seen once. What was sequenced was PBMCs. The receptors here all came from a young man in good health and CMV-seronegative.

The table lists this clone with a count of one. The chain recombines TRBV5-1 with TRBJ2-3; TRBD2 matches at 15 bases. Germline CDR1 and CDR2: SGHRS and YFSETQ. This CDR3 has 19 amino acids. The V segment lost 0 bases and the J segment 7 bases; nucleotides outside the gene matches: 12. The CDR3 spells CASSLDVPGTSGGRYTQYF. The DNA of the CDR3 is TGCGCCAGCAGCTTGGATGTACCTGGGACTAGCGGGGGGAGGTATACGCAGTATTTT.

The V call is TRBV11-2, the J call TRBJ2-7; D perhaps matches TRBD1 (5 bases). The CDR3 loop spans 16 amino acids. V lost 2 bases, J lost 2 bases, and 16 bases lay in between. Germline CDR1 SGHAT, CDR2 FQNNGV. The CDR3 DNA is TGTGCCAGCAGCTTACCCCCCCAGGGTGCCGCCTACGAGCAGTACTTC. Amino acids: CASSLPPQGAAYEQYF.

The sample holds one count of this clone. The V gene is TRBV6-6, the J gene TRBJ1-1, with D possibly being TRBD1 (6 bases). The CDR3 totals 14 residues. The germline V and J ends were trimmed by 11 bases and 3 bases, with 19 bases remaining between them. Germline V lookup: CDR1 MNHNY, CDR2 SVGAGI (reference sequence). This CDR3 reads CASTWGPGHTEAFF. CDR3 DNA sequence: TGTGCCTCTACCTGGGGGCCCGGGCACACTGAAGCTTTCTTT.

This CDR3 reads CASSLGTSGGSRETQYF. In DNA form, the CDR3 reads TGTGCCAGCAGCTTAGGGACTAGCGGGGGATCGCGTGAGACCCAGTACTTC. The chain joins TRBV5-4 to TRBJ2-5; 14 nucleotides align to TRBD2. The V gene's germline CDR1 is SGHNT and CDR2 YYREEE (reference sequence). Trimming took 2 bases from V and 5 from J; bases not matched to a gene: 8. The CDR3 spans 17 residues. The variable domain in full, completed from reference TRBV5-4 and TRBJ2-5, reads ETGVTQSPTHLIKTRGQQVTLRCSSQSGHNTVSWYQQALGQGPQFIFQYYREEENGRGNFPPRFSGLQFPNYSSELNVNALELDDSALYLCASSLGTSGGSRETQYFGPGTRLLVL.

The chain joins TRBV4-1 to TRBJ1-6; 7 nucleotides agree with TRBD1. Germline CDR1 and CDR2: MGHRA and YSYEKL. CDR3 length equals 15 residues. V lost 3 bases to trimming and J lost 7 bases; unmatched junction nucleotides: 6. The chain's CDR3 is CASSQHGQANSPLHF. The CDR3 region has the DNA TGCGCCAGCAGCCAGCATGGACAGGCGAATTCACCCCTCCACTTT.

The chain employs TRBV14 and TRBJ2-1; 9 bases map to TRBD1. Germline CDR1 and CDR2: SGHDN and FVKESK. This CDR3 contains 18 residues. J lost 4 bases, V lost 3 bases, and 13 bases had no gene match. The CDR3 DNA follows: TGTGCCAGCAGCCAGCTTCTCTCCGGGACAGGGATTTACAATGAGCAGTTCTTC. It specifies CASSQLLSGTGIYNEQFF.

The chain has TRBV11-2 and TRBJ2-5; 12 nucleotides line up with TRBD2. The J segment lost 4 bases and the V segment lost 2 bases, leaving 5 bases of the junction unmatched. The CDR3 consists of 16 residues. CDR1 SGHAT and CDR2 FQNNGV come from the germline V gene. In DNA form, the CDR3 reads TGTGCCAGCAGCTTAAGGCCTAGCGGGAGGGTAGAGACCCAGTACTTC. Its translation: CASSLRPSGRVETQYF.

The chain has TRBV6-1 and TRBJ2-5, with TRBD2 as a possible D gene (5 bases). The J call is in doubt because the DNA end fits TRBJ2-7 better. CDR3 size: 15 residues. Germline V gives CDR1 MNHNS, CDR2 SASEGT. CDR3 sequence: CASSGTAAGAYEQYF. Here the CDR3 DNA reads TGTGCCAGCAGTGGAACAGCGGCCGGAGCTTACGAGCAGTACTTC.

Turning to this clone: In the same sample, other DNA sequences code for this CDR3. The rearrangement joins TRBV7-2 to TRBJ2-7; D might be TRBD2 (6 bases). V lost 3 bases and J lost 1, with 10 bases in between. Germline lookup yields CDR1 SGHTA and CDR2 FQGNSA. The CDR3 consists of 14 residues. Here the CDR3 DNA reads TGTGCCAGCAGCTTGGGAGGTGGGTCCTACGAGCAGTACTTC. Translation: CASSLGGGSYEQYF.

This clone was detected once. This sequence joins TRBV19 and TRBJ2-7, with 10 positions matching TRBD2. J gave up 0 bases and V 3 bases, and 8 bases lay outside the gene matches. CDR1 is LNHDA, CDR2 SQIVND, per germline (reference sequence). The CDR3 has 17 residues. Here the CDR3 reads CASSMGSGRLSSYEQYF. The CDR3 coding sequence is TGTGCCAGTAGTATGGGTAGCGGGAGGCTCAGCTCCTACGAGCAGTACTTC.